These 21 T cell receptor beta chains were all obtained from the same sample, sequenced in a study of vaccination and CD4 T cells after COVID-19. Cultured CD4+ T cell DNA was sequenced using the Oncomine TCR Beta short-read assay. One entry per CDR3 protein, called by TCRdb with MiXCR from the PCR reads. The sample lists about 12,000 distinct CDR3 sequences; roughly 74% were seen once. Treatment of the sample: 10-day PBMC culture with coronavirus spike peptide pools or control peptides (ViraFEST assay). Their cognate antigens are unknown. The sequenced sample was CD4+ T cells from blood, cultured in vitro. These TCRs come from a human donor who had recovered from COVID-19.

The chain uses TRBV28 and TRBJ1-2; a weak D match, TRBD1 (5 bases). The ends were cut back, 3 bases at V and 4 bases at J, with 6 bases in the middle. This CDR3 has 12 amino acids. Germline V gene lookup returns CDR1 MDHEN and CDR2 SYDVKM. The CDR3 bases are TGTGCCAGCAGTTTGAGGGGCTATGGCTACACCTTC. Amino acids: CASSLRGYGYTF.

V is TRBV27 and J is TRBJ2-3; D assignment may be TRBD1 or TRBD2 (5 bases each). The germline CDR1 and CDR2 sequences are MNHEY and SMNVEV (reference sequence). The CDR3 consists of 15 residues. The V end was cut by 4 bases, the J end by 3 bases, with 14 bases between. The CDR3 loop reads CASSSRDGTTDTQYF. In DNA, the CDR3 is TGTGCCAGCAGTTCCCGGGACGGAACTACAGATACGCAGTATTTT.

The chain carries TRBV20-1 and TRBJ2-5, with D possibly TRBD2 on 5 matching bases. The length of the CDR3 is 14 residues. V gave up 2 bases and J gave up 7 bases, with 17 bases separating them. Germline CDR1 DFQATT, CDR2 SNEGSKA (reference sequence). CDR3 bases: TGCAGTGCTAGAACACCCATCAGGACTGGGACCCAGTACTTC. Amino acid sequence: CSARTPIRTGTQYF.

The CDR3 DNA reads as TGTGCCAGCAGCTTAGGGCCGGCAGGGTACGGCTACACCTTC. Residues: CASSLGPAGYGYTF. The V call is TRBV7-9, the J call TRBJ1-2; D might be TRBD1 (5 bases). The CDR3 is 14 amino acids. From germline, CDR1 is SEHNR and CDR2 FQNEAQ (reference sequence). V lost 1 base, J lost 8 bases, and 14 bases lay in between.

The chain uses TRBV11-3 and TRBJ2-1; D might be TRBD2 (6 bases). CDR1 is SGHNT and CDR2 is YENEEA in the germline V gene. This CDR3 spans 15 amino acids. V dropped 5 bases and J dropped 10 bases, with 21 bases sitting between them. CDR3 protein: CASSPEGRGPGEQFF. The CDR3 nucleotides read TGTGCCAGCAGCCCTGAGGGGCGGGGACCGGGAGAGCAGTTCTTC.

V is TRBV7-2 and J is TRBJ2-7, with unresolved D. The CDR3 runs 14 residues. Between the trimmed V and J ends, which lost 3 bases and 3 bases, there was a span of 12 bases. The germline CDR1 and CDR2 sequences are SGHTA and FQGNSA. DNA of the CDR3: TGTGCCAGCAGCTTTTTAAGCGCTGACTACGAGCAGTACTTC. It translates to CASSFLSADYEQYF.

V gene TRBV7-3 combines with J gene TRBJ2-1; 7 nucleotides match TRBD2. Trimming at V came to 4 bases and at J to 6 bases, leaving 9 bases not matched to a gene. The CDR3 is 15 amino acids. In germline, CDR1 is SGHTA, CDR2 FQGTGA. In DNA form, the CDR3 reads TGTGCCAGCAGCTATGTCGGGGGGTTCTCCAATGAGCAGTTCTTC. This translates into CASSYVGGFSNEQFF.

The genes are TRBV10-3 and TRBJ1-1, with unresolved D. The V end was cut by 4 bases, the J end by 4 bases, with 7 bases between. CDR1 is ENHRY and CDR2 is SYGVKD in the germline V gene. This CDR3 comprises 12 residues. For the CDR3, the DNA is TGTGCCATCAGTGCCCCGGGCACTGAAGCTTTCTTT. Its translation is CAISAPGTEAFF.

V is TRBV7-9 and J is TRBJ1-2, with 7 bases that match TRBD1. The germline gives CDR1 SEHNR, CDR2 FQNEAQ (reference sequence). The CDR3 is made up of 14 amino acids. V dropped 11 bases and J dropped 1; count of bases not matched to a gene: 10. CDR3 DNA: TGTGCCGGGGCAGGGGACAGCTATAACTATGGCTACACCTTC. Residues: CAGAGDSYNYGYTF.

This chain links TRBV7-6 with TRBJ1-2; D possibly corresponds to TRBD1 (5 bases). The V gene's germline CDR1 is SGHVS and CDR2 FNYEAQ. Trimming shortened V by 8 bases and J by 4 bases, and 14 bases separated the two germline ends. This CDR3 comprises 13 residues. CDR3 DNA sequence: TGTGCCAGCCAGGCCAATAGGGGCTATGGCTACACCTTC. Translation: CASQANRGYGYTF. Together with reference TRBV7-6 and TRBJ1-2, the CDR3 gives the full variable domain: GAGVSQSPRYKVTKRGQDVALRCDPISGHVSLYWYRQALGQGPEFLTYFNYEAQQDKSGLPNDRFSAERPEGSISTLTIQRTEQRDSAMYRCASQANRGYGYTFGSGTRLTVV.

This clonotype was seen a few times. The V and J genes are TRBV2 and TRBJ1-2; D is perhaps TRBD1 (5 bases). CDR3 length: 16 residues. V lost 3 bases, J lost 6 bases, and 20 bases lay in between. Germline V gives CDR1 SNHLY, CDR2 FYNNEI. Written as DNA, the CDR3 is TGTGCCAGCAGTGACGGGGCCTTAGTTAGGGGTGATGGCTACACCTTC. Translating it yields CASSDGALVRGDGYTF.

Only one count was recorded for this clonotype. The chain is built from TRBV30 and TRBJ1-6; weak D call: TRBD1 (6 bases). Germline assignment: CDR1 GTSNPN and CDR2 SVGIG (reference sequence). The CDR3 contains 14 residues. V was trimmed by 3 bases and J by 10 bases, leaving 16 bases between them. As DNA, the CDR3 is TGTGCCTGGAGAGTCAGGGGAAGTGGATCACCCCTCCACTTT. It encodes CAWRVRGSGSPLHF.

The J gene is TRBJ2-3, the V gene TRBV4-3; D remains unclear. Germline values: CDR1 LGHNA, CDR2 YSLEER. This CDR3 has 13 amino acids. Deletions cut 0 bases from V and 4 bases from J, with 5 bases between. The CDR3 coding sequence is TGCGCCAGCAGCCAAGAGGTGCCAGATACGCAGTATTTT. Translation gives CASSQEVPDTQYF.

This rearrangement joins TRBV30 to TRBJ1-2, with a weak D call TRBD1 (5 bases). V gave up 3 bases and J gave up 4 bases, with 12 bases separating them. The CDR3 is made up of 13 amino acids. Germline V gene sequence: CDR1 GTSNPN, CDR2 SVGIG (reference sequence). The CDR3 nucleotides are TGTGCCTGGAGAAGGTCCGGGGGCTATGGCTACACCTTC. Residues: CAWRRSGGYGYTF.

This clonotype has only a few counts. This chain joins TRBV7-2 and TRBJ2-6; D gene unclear. Germline V gene sequence: CDR1 SGHTA, CDR2 FQGNSA. The CDR3 is 16 amino acids. Trimming stripped 1 base from V and 0 bases from J, with 7 bases between. The CDR3: CASSLVGFSGANVLTF. In nucleotides, the CDR3 is TGTGCCAGCAGCTTAGTCGGGTTCTCTGGGGCCAACGTCCTGACTTTC.

In DNA form, the CDR3 reads TGTGCCAGCAGTGAGGGACTAGCGAGTCCTACGCAGTATTTT. It yields the protein CASSEGLASPTQYF. The chain carries TRBV6-4 and TRBJ2-3, with 10 nucleotides matching TRBD2. The CDR3 is 14 amino acids. Germline-derived CDR1 and CDR2 are MRHNA and SNTAGT. V gave up 3 bases and J gave up 8 bases; unmatched junction bases: 5.

The table lists this clonotype with a few counts. The chain is built from TRBV20-1 and TRBJ2-5; 7 positions agree with TRBD2. Germline V gives CDR1 DFQATT, CDR2 SNEGSKA (reference sequence). V gave up 6 bases and J gave up 5 bases; unmatched junction bases: 9. The CDR3 spans 13 residues. The CDR3 DNA is TGCAGTGCCAAGGGACTATCTCTTGAGACCCAGTACTTC. As protein: CSAKGLSLETQYF.

The rearrangement uses TRBV28 and TRBJ2-7; no reliable D call. V lost 8 bases, J lost 2 bases, and 7 bases lay in between. CDR1 MDHEN and CDR2 SYDVKM come from the germline V gene. The CDR3 sequence is 11 residues long. CDR3 protein: CASGGTYEQYF. As DNA, the CDR3 is TGTGCCAGCGGCGGTACCTACGAGCAGTACTTC.

The chain combines TRBV6-2 or TRBV6-3 with TRBJ2-7, with D uncertain. The germline gives CDR1 MNHEY, CDR2 SVGEGT. Trimming took 0 bases from V and 5 from J, leaving 11 bases between them. The CDR3 runs to 14 residues. This CDR3 reads CASSYSFGVHEQYF. In DNA form, the CDR3 reads TGTGCCAGCAGTTACTCGTTTGGTGTCCACGAGCAGTACTTC.

The V call is TRBV12-3 or TRBV12-4, the J call TRBJ2-5, with D perhaps TRBD1 or TRBD2 (6 bases each). The CDR3 loop spans 14 amino acids. The V gene lost 6 bases and the J gene lost 4 bases, with 15 bases spanning the gap. CDR3 in amino acids: CASSEYKGGETQYF. CDR3 DNA sequence: TGTGCCAGCAGCGAGTACAAGGGGGGAGAGACCCAGTACTTC.

The gene calls are TRBV7-9 and TRBJ1-1, with 7 nucleotides matching TRBD1. CDR1 is SEHNR, CDR2 FQNEAQ, per germline (reference sequence). This CDR3 has 12 residues. The junction had 4 bases not matched to a gene; V was cut back by 2 bases and J by 10 bases. CDR3 region: CASSLLQGGAFF. For the CDR3, the DNA is TGTGCCAGCAGCTTATTGCAGGGGGGAGCTTTCTTT.